Described below is a single T cell receptor beta chain sequence and its context. These data belong to a study of blood T cells in healthy people across ages. Primers used in a second PCR of about 7 to 12 cycles were a sample-barcoded 5' primer and a J-beta primer mix. TCRdb re-analysed the 5' RACE reads in MiXCR, keeping a single row per CDR3 protein. The table records around 2 million distinct CDR3 sequences, about two fifths of them present only once. The draw of peripheral blood yielded about 9.4 milliliters from each donor. The CDR3 runs to 15 residues. Trimming took 4 bases from V and 9 from J, leaving 19 bases between them. Germline V gene lookup returns CDR1 SGHNT and CDR2 YENEEA.

The source of this sequence is a human donor in good health. Material for sequencing was blood. The rearrangement joins TRBV11-3 to TRBJ2-1; D is perhaps TRBD2 (5 bases). In DNA, the CDR3 is TGTGCCAGCAGCTCGTCGGGGTCTGAGGCCAGTGAGCAGTTCTTC. The encoded protein is CASSSSGSEASEQFF. Looking up the rest from reference TRBV11-3 and TRBJ2-1 gives the full variable domain: EAGVVQSPRYKIIEKKQPVAFWCNPISGHNTLYWYLQNLGQGPELLIRYENEEAVDDSQLPKDRFSAERLKGVDSTLKIQPAELGDSAVYLCASSSSGSEASEQFFGPGTRLTVL.